This is a list of T cell receptor beta chains from one sample in a study of tumor-infiltrating lymphocytes in oesophageal squamous cell carcinoma. TCRdb re-called the PCR reads through MiXCR, storing one row per CDR3 protein. The sample contains roughly 19,000 distinct CDR3 sequences, roughly 47% of which appear only once. The sequencing sample was made of esophageal tumor tissue. The receptors derive from a male donor with esophageal squamous cell carcinoma. Each CDR3 is given with its conserved first and last residue. Each record gives: D gene, CDR3 length, J gene, clone size, V gene, CDR3 protein, CDR3 DNA. A D gene is named only where the DNA matches it firmly. For some rows the clone size is stated as once, few or many, or as a class when expanded; others skip it.

>-|15|TRBJ2-7|-|TRBV6-6
CASSYMEGGTYEQYF
TGTGCCAGCAGTTACATGGAGGGAGGCACCTACGAGCAGTACTTC
>TRBD1|15|TRBJ2-5|many|TRBV11-2
CASSLGDRFQETQYF
TGTGCCAGCAGCTTAGGGGACAGGTTCCAAGAGACCCAGTACTTC
>-|16|TRBJ1-4|-|TRBV5-1
CASKDGRALRNEKLFF
TGCGCCAGCAAGGATGGCAGGGCGTTGAGGAACGAAAAACTGTTTTTT
>-|15|TRBJ2-3|-|TRBV2
CASSAPGQLADTQYF
TGTGCCAGCAGTGCGCCAGGACAGCTGGCAGATACGCAGTATTTT
>TRBD1|16|TRBJ2-5|many|TRBV7-6
CASSLVYSGGSNEQYF
TGTGCCAGCAGCTTAGTGTATTCAGGGGGCTCTAATGAGCAGTACTTC
>-|13|TRBJ1-6|-|TRBV3-1
CASRPGSNSPLHF
TGTGCCAGCAGGCCAGGGAGTAATTCACCCCTCCACTTT
>-|12|TRBJ2-1|-|TRBV28
CASSPLRDEQFF
TGTGCCAGCAGTCCCCTTCGGGATGAGCAGTTCTTC
>TRBD2|16|TRBJ2-3|medium-sized|TRBV12-5
CASGLVPSGLTDTQYF
TGTGCTAGTGGTTTGGTTCCTAGCGGACTCACAGATACGCAGTATTTT
>-|13|TRBJ1-1|-|TRBV14
CASSQTVPGYAFF
TGTGCCAGCAGCCAGACCGTGCCCGGGTATGCTTTCTTT
>-|15|TRBJ1-6|many|TRBV28
CASSLSGGLHSPLHF
TGTGCCAGCAGTTTATCGGGGGGGTTGCATTCACCCCTCCACTTT
>-|14|TRBJ2-7|-|TRBV12-3/TRBV12-4
CASSPGDISYEQYF
TGTGCCAGCAGTCCAGGGGACATCTCCTACGAGCAGTACTTC
>-|15|TRBJ1-2|many|TRBV7-9
CASSLTFSRNYGYTF
TGTGCCAGCAGCCTCACCTTTTCCAGGAACTATGGCTACACCTTC
>-|13|TRBJ1-4|medium-sized|TRBV12-3/TRBV12-4
CASSRGTNEKLFF
TGTGCCAGCAGCCGAGGGACTAATGAAAAACTGTTTTTT